These 27 T cell receptor beta chains came from one sample sequenced in a study of human T cells and chemical hapten exposure. Time point noted: patch test 2, 6 weeks after DPC sensitization. Treatment described: therapeutic diphenylcyclopropenone sensitization with weekly scalp DPC. TCRdb called the RACE reads again in MiXCR, with one record for every CDR3 protein. Counted here are some 99,000 distinct CDR3 sequences, less than 10% occurring once; the ten biggest clones make up 3% to 4%. The sample here was whole blood, taken in connection with sensitization to the hapten diphenylcyclopropenone (DPC). These receptors originate from a woman aged 40 to 50 with alopecia areata. Some clones in this sample may be carry-over from other donors' samples.

This clonotype was seen many times. V usage is TRBV29-1 and J usage is TRBJ1-2; 7 nucleotides align to TRBD1. The J segment lost 4 bases and the V segment lost 5 bases, leaving 7 bases of the junction unmatched. Germline CDR1 and CDR2: SQVTM and ANQGSEA. The CDR3 has 13 residues. In DNA, the CDR3 is TGCAGCGTTTGGGACAGTCCTTCCTATGGCTACACCTTC. Its protein is CSVWDSPSYGYTF.

The CDR3: CSVEGPYRVPDTQYF. CDR3 coding DNA: TGCAGCGTTGAAGGCCCCTACAGGGTCCCAGATACGCAGTATTTT. The gene calls are TRBV29-1 and TRBJ2-3; perhaps TRBD1 as D (6 bases). This CDR3 has 15 residues. V was shortened by 1 base and J by 4 bases, with 15 bases between the two germline ends. The germline CDR1 and CDR2 sequences are SQVTM and ANQGSEA.

This clonotype was counted at least ten times. The gene calls are TRBV9 and TRBJ1-2, with 8 nucleotides matching TRBD1. Germline CDR1 SGDLS, CDR2 YYNGEE. Trimming took 0 bases from V and 4 from J; bases not matched to a gene: 8. The length of the CDR3 is 16 residues. The CDR3 coding sequence is TGTGCCAGCAGCGTAGAACCGGGACAGGCCCTCTATGGCTACACCTTC. It codes for CASSVEPGQALYGYTF.

This clonotype was seen at least ten times. The junction does not match germline at one end; this may be a read error. The chain recombines TRBV11-2 with TRBJ2-7; 10 bases line up with TRBD1. Germline assignment: CDR1 SGHAT and CDR2 FQNNGV. The CDR3 is 17 residues long. CDR3 DNA sequence: TGTGCCAGCACCTTAGAAGTCCTCGGGACAGGGGAAGATGAGCAGTACTTC. It codes for CASTLEVLGTGEDEQYF.

The V and J genes are TRBV7-2 and TRBJ1-6; TRBD1 agrees at 8 bases. Trimming at V came to 2 bases and at J to 8 bases, leaving 5 bases not matched to a gene. The CDR3 totals 15 residues. The germline CDR1 and CDR2 sequences are SGHTA and FQGNSA. The CDR3 DNA is TGTGCCAGCAGCTTATTGACAGGGGTTGATTCACCCCTCCACTTT. As protein: CASSLLTGVDSPLHF.

The chain combines TRBV7-9 with TRBJ2-7; D gene uncertain. Germline CDR1 and CDR2: SEHNR and FQNEAQ (reference sequence). CDR3 length: 13 amino acids. V gave up 0 bases and J gave up 5 bases, with 8 bases separating them. In DNA form, the CDR3 reads TGTGCCAGCAGCTTAGCAGGGTCCCACGAGCAGTACTTC. It specifies CASSLAGSHEQYF.

With regard to this clonotype: A much more abundant neighbour one base away suggests this may be a read error. This chain joins TRBV6-2 or TRBV6-3 and TRBJ1-5; 7 bases match TRBD1. The CDR3 covers 14 residues. Germline loops: CDR1 MNHEY, CDR2 SVGEGT. V lost 2 bases and J lost 6; bases outside the gene matches: 4. The CDR3 nucleotides read TGTGCCAGCAGTTACGGGACAGAGATTCAGCCCCAGCATTTT. Translation gives CASSYGTEIQPQHF.

This clonotype occurred a few times. This sequence joins TRBV5-1 and TRBJ2-7; no firm D call. Germline V gene sequence: CDR1 SGHRS, CDR2 YFSETQ. The ends were cut back, 2 bases at V and 1 base at J, with 7 bases in the middle. The CDR3 is made up of 13 amino acids. Written as DNA, the CDR3 is TGCGCCAGCAGCTTTGTAGGGTCCTACGAGCAGTACTTC. Its protein is CASSFVGSYEQYF.

This clonotype was picked up many times. The V and J genes are TRBV7-6 and TRBJ1-5; possible D gene TRBD1, 6 bases. This CDR3 has 15 residues. Germline CDR1 is SGHVS and CDR2 is FNYEAQ. The V and J ends lost 5 bases and 4 bases respectively, with 15 bases between them. The DNA for the CDR3 is TGTGCCAGCAGCCTCGAAAGGGGGGAAAATCAGCCCCAGCATTTT. This gives the protein CASSLERGENQPQHF.

The chain employs TRBV7-6 and TRBJ1-6; D remains ambiguous. This CDR3 is 14 amino acids long. Germline V gene data show CDR1 as SGHVS and CDR2 as FNYEAQ. The germline V and J ends were trimmed by 3 bases and 8 bases, with 11 bases remaining between them. CDR3 DNA: TGTGCCAGCAGCTTTTCAGGTTGGGATTCACCCCTCCACTTT. Amino acids: CASSFSGWDSPLHF.

This clonotype was found a few times. The chain links TRBV5-1 to TRBJ2-7; D is possibly TRBD2 (6 bases). The CDR3 contains 14 residues. The V gene's germline CDR1 is SGHRS and CDR2 YFSETQ. V dropped 0 bases and J dropped 0 bases, with 7 bases sitting between them. The CDR3 region is CASSLVGSSYEQYF. The DNA for the CDR3 is TGCGCCAGCAGCTTGGTCGGGAGCTCCTACGAGCAGTACTTC.

The chain employs TRBV11-2 and TRBJ2-5; 12 nucleotides match TRBD2. The V gene end was trimmed by 6 bases and the J gene end by 1 base; junction bases not matched to a gene: 6. CDR3 length: 16 residues. Germline lookup yields CDR1 SGHAT and CDR2 FQNNGV. The CDR3 region has the DNA TGTGCCAGCAGATCTAGCGGGGGGGCTTTCCAAGAGACCCAGTACTTC. As protein: CASRSSGGAFQETQYF.

This clonotype was observed a handful of times. The chain joins TRBV12-5 to TRBJ2-1; D gene uncertain. The CDR3 is made up of 13 amino acids. The germline CDR1 and CDR2 sequences are LGHNT and FRNRAP. Trimming left V 2 bases short and J 6 bases short, with 8 bases between. The DNA of the CDR3 is TGTGCTAGTGGTTTGTTCGTGGGCAATGAGCAGTTCTTC. Protein: CASGLFVGNEQFF. Full variable domain (outside the CDR3, taken from reference TRBV12-5 and TRBJ2-1): DARVTQTPRHKVTEMGQEVTMRCQPILGHNTVFWYRQTMMQGLELLAYFRNRAPLDDSGMPKDRFSAEMPDATLATLKIQPSEPRDSAVYFCASGLFVGNEQFFGPGTRLTVL.

This clonotype was detected many times. This chain connects TRBV4-3 to TRBJ2-1; 7 bases fit TRBD1. This CDR3 is 15 amino acids long. Per the germline V gene, CDR1 is LGHNA and CDR2 is YSLEER. Losses at the gene ends were 0 bases for V and 3 bases for J; bases not matched to a gene: 2. CDR3 DNA sequence: TGCGCCAGCAGCCAAGACGGGGACAGCTACAATGAGCAGTTCTTC. Protein sequence: CASSQDGDSYNEQFF.

This clonotype was found a few times. V is TRBV4-2 and J is TRBJ2-2, with 9 bases matching TRBD1. After removal of 3 bases from V and 4 bases from J, the junction contained 21 bases not matched to a gene. Per the germline V gene, CDR1 is LGHNA and CDR2 is YNFKEQ. The CDR3 extends over 21 amino acids. CDR3 bases: TGTGCCAGCAGCCAGGAGCGTCACTGGATGGGACAGGGAGGAGTCACCGGGGAGCTGTTTTTT. Amino acids: CASSQERHWMGQGGVTGELFF.

V usage is TRBV6-5 and J usage is TRBJ1-6; a possible D gene is TRBD1 (5 bases). This CDR3 spans 16 amino acids. The ends were cut back, 4 bases at V and 10 bases at J, with 20 bases in the middle. Per the germline V gene, CDR1 is MNHEY and CDR2 is SVGAGI. The DNA of the CDR3 is TGTGCCAGCAGTTCCACGGGACTCGGTTCCGAATCACCCCTCCACTTT. It specifies CASSSTGLGSESPLHF.

This clonotype turned up a few times. The chain links TRBV7-2 to TRBJ2-3; the match to TRBD2 covers 9 bases. V lost 3 bases and J lost 6; bases outside the gene matches: 10. Germline assignment: CDR1 SGHTA and CDR2 FQGNSA. This CDR3 has 16 amino acids. The CDR3 here is CASSLSLAGSWDTQYF. The DNA for the CDR3 is TGTGCCAGCAGCTTGTCCCTAGCGGGGTCATGGGATACGCAGTATTTT. The full variable domain, rest sourced from reference TRBV7-2 and TRBJ2-3, is GAGVSQSPSNKVTEKGKDVELRCDPISGHTALYWYRQSLGQGLEFLIYFQGNSAPDKSGLPSDRFSAERTGGSVSTLTIQRTQQEDSAVYLCASSLSLAGSWDTQYFGPGTRLTVL.

This clonotype was detected only a few times. CDR3 in amino acids: CASSLGDRPLRYF. DNA of the CDR3: TGTGCCAGCAGCTTGGGGGACCGACCTTTACGATACTTC. The chain carries TRBV5-5 and TRBJ2-5, with D perhaps TRBD1 or TRBD2 (5 bases each). CDR1 is SGHKS and CDR2 is YYEKEE in the germline V gene (reference sequence). The CDR3 sequence is 13 residues long. Trimming left V 0 bases short and J 14 bases short, with 17 bases between.

This clonotype was observed a few times. The rearrangement uses TRBV20-1 and TRBJ1-6; 7 positions agree with TRBD1. Germline CDR1 DFQATT, CDR2 SNEGSKA (reference sequence). The trim removed 6 bases at V and 7 bases at J, leaving 9 bases unmatched. The CDR3 covers 14 residues. The CDR3 DNA follows: TGCAGTGCGCAGACAGGGAAGACCAATTCACCCCTCCACTTT. It encodes CSAQTGKTNSPLHF.

The chain combines TRBV6-5 with TRBJ2-3; TRBD2 agrees at 13 bases. The CDR3 extends over 16 amino acids. Unmatched junction bases numbered 7, after V lost 8 bases and J lost 2 bases. The V gene's germline CDR1 is MNHEY and CDR2 SVGAGI. The CDR3 DNA is TGTGCCAGCGGCGAGACTAGCGGGGGGTACACAGATACGCAGTATTTT. Its protein is CASGETSGGYTDTQYF.

The table lists this clonotype with many counts. The chain employs TRBV29-1 and TRBJ1-2; D is ambiguous. The V and J ends lost 3 bases and 5 bases respectively, with 10 bases between them. This CDR3 has 12 residues. The V gene's germline CDR1 is SQVTM and CDR2 ANQGSEA. CDR3 region: CSVDNPTYGYTF. CDR3 nucleotides: TGCAGCGTTGATAACCCCACTTATGGCTACACCTTC.

This clonotype has ten or more counts. The V call is TRBV3-1, the J call TRBJ1-2; D ambiguous. Germline V gene lookup returns CDR1 LGHDT and CDR2 YNNKEL (reference sequence). V was shortened by 4 bases and J by 3 bases, with 15 bases between the two germline ends. The CDR3 is 15 amino acids. The CDR3 coding sequence is TGTGCCAGCAGCCGCGGGCCCGATCGCTACTATGGCTACACCTTC. This translates into CASSRGPDRYYGYTF.

This clonotype was picked up many times. This rearrangement joins TRBV20-1 to TRBJ1-1, with unresolved D. Germline CDR1 reads DFQATT; CDR2 reads SNEGSKA (reference sequence). V lost 1 base to trimming and J lost 3 bases, with 3 bases between them. This CDR3 has 11 amino acids. CDR3 region: CSARGYTEAFF. For the CDR3, the DNA is TGCAGTGCTAGAGGTTACACTGAAGCTTTCTTT.

This clonotype occurred many times. This sequence joins TRBV12-3 or TRBV12-4 and TRBJ2-5; D is unclear. The CDR3 consists of 11 residues. Trimming pared 6 bases from V and 5 bases from J, leaving 7 bases between. The CDR3 DNA is TGTGCCAGCAGCTTCCGGGAGACCCAGTACTTC. It translates to CASSFRETQYF.

The chain recombines TRBV28 with TRBJ1-4; D is uncertain. V was clipped by 5 bases and J by 0 bases, with 7 bases between them. CDR1 and CDR2 (germline): MDHEN, SYDVKM. The CDR3 contains 14 residues. For the CDR3, the DNA is TGTGCCAGCAGTCCTGGACCAACTAATGAAAAACTGTTTTTT. Its translation is CASSPGPTNEKLFF.

In its sample, this clonotype was seen many times. The J gene is TRBJ1-5, the V gene TRBV5-5; D may be TRBD1 (6 bases). This CDR3 spans 13 amino acids. CDR1 and CDR2 from the germline V gene are SGHKS and YYEKEE (reference sequence). V was clipped by 2 bases and J by 6 bases, with 9 bases between them. CDR3 in DNA: TGTGCCAGCAGCTTACAGGGAGCTCAGCCCCAGCATTTT. Residues: CASSLQGAQPQHF.

This clonotype was seen many times. The V and J genes are TRBV20-1 and TRBJ2-7; no reliable D call. Germline assignment: CDR1 DFQATT and CDR2 SNEGSKA (reference sequence). This CDR3 is 13 amino acids long. Trimming removed 5 bases at V and 0 bases at J, with 11 bases between. CDR3 in DNA: TGCAGTGCTCCGTTTCAAAACTCCTACGAGCAGTACTTC. Protein product: CSAPFQNSYEQYF.